This record concerns one T cell receptor beta chain sequence. Methods used by the authors: Reference gene primer amplification yielded estimated nucleated cell counts. Generated by immunoSEQ multiplex PCR, the TCRdb table keeps only in-frame clones and is missing some. V, J and clone size are those of that table, while D and trimming were read from the DNA. The table records about 140,000 clones, around 87% of them present only once. This record belongs to a study of blood T cell repertoires in COVID-19. About the study: COVID-19 samples, acute and convalescent, were from the United States, Italy and Spain. T cells, B-cell-depleted T cells, or PBMCs supplied cDNA or gDNA.

CDR1 is SGHTA and CDR2 is FQGNSA in the germline V gene. CDR3 length: 14 residues. The V gene lost 5 bases and the J gene lost 1 base, with 9 bases spanning the gap. Sequences were obtained from peripheral blood. The chain has TRBV7-2 and TRBJ2-1; unclear D gene. The source is a human donor in a cohort sampled during active COVID-19. CDR3 bases: TGTGCCAGCAGCCCGCCAGGATCCTACAATGAGCAGTTCTTC. This sequence encodes CASSPPGSYNEQFF.